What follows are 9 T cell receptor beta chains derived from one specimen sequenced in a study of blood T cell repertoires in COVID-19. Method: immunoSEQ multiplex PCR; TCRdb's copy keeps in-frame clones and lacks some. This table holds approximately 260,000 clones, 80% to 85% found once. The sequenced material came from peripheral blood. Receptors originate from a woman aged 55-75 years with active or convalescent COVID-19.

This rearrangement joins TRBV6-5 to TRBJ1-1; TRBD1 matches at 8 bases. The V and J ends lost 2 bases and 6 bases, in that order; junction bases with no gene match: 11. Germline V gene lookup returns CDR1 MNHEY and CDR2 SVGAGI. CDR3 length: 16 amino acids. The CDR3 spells CASSYKPTGVGAEAFF. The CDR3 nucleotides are TGTGCCAGCAGTTACAAACCGACAGGGGTGGGTGCTGAAGCTTTCTTT.

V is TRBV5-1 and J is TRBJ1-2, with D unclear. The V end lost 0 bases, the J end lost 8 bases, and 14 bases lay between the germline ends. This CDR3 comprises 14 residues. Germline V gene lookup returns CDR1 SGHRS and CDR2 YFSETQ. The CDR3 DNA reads TGCGCCAGCAGCTTGGCGGGGATCGTGGGAGGCTACACCTTC. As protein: CASSLAGIVGGYTF.

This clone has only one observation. CDR3 nucleotide sequence: TGTGCCAGCAGTTCCGGACATCCGTATGGCTACACCTTC. Its translation: CASSSGHPYGYTF. The V and J genes are TRBV12-3 or TRBV12-4 and TRBJ1-2; possible D gene TRBD1, 5 bases. The CDR3 has 13 residues. The V end lost 4 bases, the J end lost 5 bases, and 11 bases lay between the germline ends.

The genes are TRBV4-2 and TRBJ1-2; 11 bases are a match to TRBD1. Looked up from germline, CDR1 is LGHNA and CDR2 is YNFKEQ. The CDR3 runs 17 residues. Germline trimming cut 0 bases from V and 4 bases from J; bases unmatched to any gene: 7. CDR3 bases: TGTGCCAGCAGCCAAGATAGGGGGACAGGGGGGGCCTATGGCTACACCTTC. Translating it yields CASSQDRGTGGAYGYTF.

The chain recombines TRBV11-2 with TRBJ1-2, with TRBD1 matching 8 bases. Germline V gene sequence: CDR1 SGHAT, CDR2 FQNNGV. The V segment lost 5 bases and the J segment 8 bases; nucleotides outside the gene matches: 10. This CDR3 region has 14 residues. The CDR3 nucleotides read TGTGCCAGCAGCCCCACCCAGGGGGCTGGGGGCTACACCTTC. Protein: CASSPTQGAGGYTF.

The CDR3 nucleotides are TGTGCCAGCAGCTTTCTAGGAAACTATGGCTACACCTTC. Residues: CASSFLGNYGYTF. The V gene is TRBV5-6, the J gene TRBJ1-2; D uncertain. The CDR3 has 13 amino acids. The germline V gene has CDR1 SGHDT and CDR2 YYEEEE. The V and J ends lost 2 bases and 2 bases respectively, with 7 bases between them.

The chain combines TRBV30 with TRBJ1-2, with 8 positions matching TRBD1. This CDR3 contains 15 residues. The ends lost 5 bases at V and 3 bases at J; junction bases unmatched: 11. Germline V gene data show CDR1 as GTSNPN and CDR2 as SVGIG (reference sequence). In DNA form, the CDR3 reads TGTGCCTGGGGCTTGGCCGGACAGGGATACTATGGCTACACCTTC. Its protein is CAWGLAGQGYYGYTF.

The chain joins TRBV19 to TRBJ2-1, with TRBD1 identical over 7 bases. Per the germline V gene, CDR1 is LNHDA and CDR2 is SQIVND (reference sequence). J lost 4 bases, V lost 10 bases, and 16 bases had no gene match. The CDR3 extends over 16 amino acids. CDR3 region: CAIAGTAPGGYNEQFF. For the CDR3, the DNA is TGTGCCATCGCTGGGACAGCCCCTGGAGGTTACAATGAGCAGTTCTTC.

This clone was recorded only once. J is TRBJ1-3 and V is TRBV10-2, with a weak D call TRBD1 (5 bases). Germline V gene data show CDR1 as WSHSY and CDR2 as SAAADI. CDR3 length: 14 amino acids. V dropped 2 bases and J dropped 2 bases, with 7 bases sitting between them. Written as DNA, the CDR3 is TGCGCCAGCAGTGAGGCAGGGACTGGAAACACCATATATTTT. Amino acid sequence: CASSEAGTGNTIYF.